This T cell receptor beta chain was sequenced during a study of cytomegalovirus exposure and HLA in healthy donors. Study as a whole: Around 85 million unique TCR sequences came from HLA-typed donors in an early release.

Study findings and constraints: Later on, an analysis tied around 17,000 TCR beta sequences to HLA alleles at 0.05 false discovery rate. As was reported, the classifier diagnosed cytomegalovirus status with high specificity and sensitivity.

The sample holds a few counts of this clone. Its target is unknown. All the people who gave samples were healthy bone marrow donors. Germline CDR1 is SGHTA and CDR2 is FQGNSA. This CDR3 comprises 13 residues. The V end lost 0 bases, the J end lost 8 bases, and 10 bases lay between the germline ends. Primers for the PCR totalled 60 Vbeta and 13 Jbeta. Profiling relied on immunoSEQ multiplex PCR, and the TCRdb table lists in-frame clones only, not all of them. The data hold roughly 110,000 clones, with over 75% observed a single time. V gene TRBV7-2 combines with J gene TRBJ1-2, with TRBD1 as a possible D gene (5 bases). The receptor was isolated from a man aged 25-45 years in good health and CMV-seronegative. The specimen was PBMCs. CDR3: CASSLATQGGYTF. The CDR3 DNA reads TGTGCCAGCAGCTTAGCGACGCAGGGCGGCTACACCTTC. The full variable domain, completed using reference TRBV7-2 and TRBJ1-2, is GAGVSQSPSNKVTEKGKDVELRCDPISGHTALYWYRQSLGQGLEFLIYFQGNSAPDKSGLPSDRFSAERTGGSVSTLTIQRTQQEDSAVYLCASSLATQGGYTFGSGTRLTVV.